These T cell receptor beta chains were read from a single sample in a study of shared clonotypes between healthy human individuals. The protocol was immunoSEQ multiplex PCR, while the TCRdb copy is restricted to in-frame clones and leaves out a portion. The sample gives about 2.4 million clones, roughly nine tenths of which show up once; over 0.12% is in the top ten. The sample consisted of naive CD4+ T cells sorted from blood. Receptors were obtained from a man between 18 and 29 years old in good health. Both conserved end residues are part of each CDR3. D genes are given only for firm matches. The size field is filled for only some rows; it gives once, few, many or a size class.

TRBV30	once	TRBJ1-2	TRBD1	TGTGCCTGGAGTTCCCTCCGGGACAGGTGGAACTATGGCTACACCTTC	CAWSSLRDRWNYGYTF
TRBV5-1	-	TRBJ1-4	-	TGCGCCAGCAGCCGATTGGCCGATGAAAAACTGTTTTTT	CASSRLADEKLFF
TRBV28	-	TRBJ1-5	TRBD1	TGTGCCAGCAGCCTGGACAGGGCCGGCAATCAGCCCCAGCATTTT	CASSLDRAGNQPQHF
TRBV6-6	-	TRBJ1-1	-	TGTGCCAGCAGTTCGAGCACTGAAGCTTTCTTT	CASSSSTEAFF
TRBV7-9	once	TRBJ2-7	TRBD2	TGTGCCAGCAGCCGCTCGTCGGCTAGCGGGAGCTACGAGCAGTACTTC	CASSRSSASGSYEQYF
TRBV9	-	TRBJ2-3	-	TGTGCCAGCAGCGTAGGGCGGGGGCGCACAGATACGCAGTATTTT	CASSVGRGRTDTQYF
TRBV9	-	TRBJ2-5	TRBD1	TGTGCCAGCAGCCCCGGGACAGCCCAAGAGACCCAGTACTTC	CASSPGTAQETQYF
TRBV11-2	-	TRBJ2-3	-	TGTGCCAGCAGCTCTATTAGGAGTAGGGCCCCACCAGATACGCAGTATTTT	CASSSIRSRAPPDTQYF
TRBV19	-	TRBJ2-5	-	TGTGCCAGTAGTACCGGGTGGGAGACCCAGTACTTC	CASSTGWETQYF
TRBV12-5	-	TRBJ2-3	TRBD2	TGTGCTAGTGGTCCCCGGACTAGCGGGCTCACAGATACGCAGTATTTT	CASGPRTSGLTDTQYF
TRBV19	-	TRBJ1-1	TRBD1	TGTGCCAGTGGGTTGACAGGGGGCATGAACACTGAAGCTTTCTTT	CASGLTGGMNTEAFF
TRBV29-1	-	TRBJ2-4	-	TGCAGCGTTGAATCAGGAGCCAAAAACATTCAGTACTTC	CSVESGAKNIQYF
TRBV4-2	-	TRBJ2-7	TRBD1	TGTGCCAGCAGCCACCAGGGGGCCGGGGAGCAGTACTTC	CASSHQGAGEQYF
TRBV6-1	-	TRBJ1-1	-	TGTGCCAGCAGTGAAAAGGGTAGAAACATGAACACTGAAGCTTTCTTT	CASSEKGRNMNTEAFF
TRBV6-1	-	TRBJ1-5	-	TGTGCCAGCAGTGAAGGCTGGGGGGCGGGTCAGCCCCAGCATTTT	CASSEGWGAGQPQHF
TRBV18	-	TRBJ2-3	TRBD2	TGTGCCAGCTTAGGACTAGCGGATACGCAGTATTTT	CASLGLADTQYF
TRBV5-1	once	TRBJ2-3	-	TGCGCCAGCAGTCGAAAGGTAGGGGCAGATACGCAGTATTTT	CASSRKVGADTQYF
TRBV2	-	TRBJ2-7	-	TGTGCCAGCAGTCCAGGGAACGAGCAGTACTTC	CASSPGNEQYF
TRBV10-1	-	TRBJ1-5	-	TGCGCCAGCAGTGATGGTTTTCAGCCCCAGCATTTT	CASSDGFQPQHF
TRBV6-1	few	TRBJ1-2	-	TGTGCCAGCTCGCAGTCAGTCTATGGCTACACCTTC	CASSQSVYGYTF
TRBV18	-	TRBJ2-4	-	TGTGCCAGCTCACCTCTTCTCGCCCCTGCAGGCGCCAAAAACATTCAGTACTTC	CASSPLLAPAGAKNIQYF
TRBV11-3	-	TRBJ2-1	TRBD2	TGTGCCAGCAGCTTAGGACTAGCCGGGAATGAGCAGTTCTTC	CASSLGLAGNEQFF
TRBV18	-	TRBJ1-2	TRBD1	TGTGCCAGCTCCCTCTCAGGGACAGGGAATGCCAACTATGGCTACACCTTC	CASSLSGTGNANYGYTF
TRBV2	few	TRBJ1-5	TRBD1	TGTGCCAGCCGCGGACAGGGGGTCGATGGAGGATCGCCCCAGCATTTT	CASRGQGVDGGSPQHF
TRBV7-9	-	TRBJ1-1	-	TGTGCCAGCAGCCCCATCATGAACACTGAAGCTTTCTTT	CASSPIMNTEAFF
TRBV5-1	-	TRBJ2-3	-	TGCGCCAGCAGCTACGGGGACAGCACAGATACGCAGTATTTT	CASSYGDSTDTQYF
TRBV18	-	TRBJ2-3	TRBD2	TGTGCCAGCGCCGGGACTAGCGGGAGATCAGATACGCAGTATTTT	CASAGTSGRSDTQYF
TRBV11-2	-	TRBJ2-1	TRBD2	TGTGCCAGCAGCCCTCATGGTCTAGCGGGATTTCTTGAGCAGTTCTTC	CASSPHGLAGFLEQFF
TRBV11-2	-	TRBJ2-7	-	TGTGCCAGCAGCTTAACGGGGTCAGGGGCCTACGAGCAGTACTTC	CASSLTGSGAYEQYF
TRBV6-1	-	TRBJ1-5	TRBD1	TGTGCCAGCAGAAGATCCAGGGGGGCCAATCAGCCCCAGCATTTT	CASRRSRGANQPQHF
TRBV30	once	TRBJ2-1	-	TGTGCCTGGAGTGTCCGGGCCGGAGGGGGCAATGAGCAGTTCTTC	CAWSVRAGGGNEQFF
TRBV5-1	-	TRBJ2-6	TRBD1	TGCGCCAGCAGCCCGGGACAGGTGGTTTTCTCTGGGGCCAACGTCCTGACTTTC	CASSPGQVVFSGANVLTF
TRBV5-1	-	TRBJ2-2	TRBD1	TGCGCCAGCAAATTGATGGTGGGGACAGGGGGCTACACCGGGGAGCTGTTTTTT	CASKLMVGTGGYTGELFF
TRBV2	few	TRBJ1-5	-	TGTGCCAGCAGCCGAGACGCTTGGGGCAATCAGCCCCAGCATTTT	CASSRDAWGNQPQHF
TRBV25-1	-	TRBJ1-5	-	TGTGCCAGCAGTGAATCGGGGGGGTCGGGTCAGCCCCAGCATTTT	CASSESGGSGQPQHF
TRBV6-5	-	TRBJ1-1	-	TGTGCCAGCAGTCGTGGAATGAACACTGAAGCTTTCTTT	CASSRGMNTEAFF
TRBV7-9	-	TRBJ2-5	TRBD1	TGTGCCAGCAGCCCACCCATTCCAGGGGGAGTCCAGGAGACCCAGTACTTC	CASSPPIPGGVQETQYF
TRBV19	-	TRBJ2-7	TRBD2	TGTGCCAGTAGTATGTCCCGGGGGGCCTACGAGCAGTACTTC	CASSMSRGAYEQYF
TRBV2	-	TRBJ2-7	-	TGTGCCAGCACCCAGGACCTGAGGTACGAGCAGTACTTC	CASTQDLRYEQYF
TRBV27	-	TRBJ2-5	TRBD1	TGTGCCAGCAGTTCTCAGGGGGCAGGAAAGACCCAGTACTTC	CASSSQGAGKTQYF
TRBV19	-	TRBJ1-6	-	TGTGCCAGCTCGCGGGGGGGGAATGTCTATAATTCACCCCTCCACTTT	CASSRGGNVYNSPLHF
TRBV5-1	-	TRBJ2-2	TRBD1	TGCGCCAGCAGCTTACAGGGGATGCCCGGGGAGCTGTTTTTT	CASSLQGMPGELFF
TRBV9	-	TRBJ2-1	-	TGTGCCAGCAGCGCGGGACCGCCGCCCTACAATGAGCAGTTCTTC	CASSAGPPPYNEQFF
TRBV11-3	-	TRBJ2-5	TRBD2	TGTGCCAGCAGCCTGTGGCGGGAGTCAGAGACCCAGTACTTC	CASSLWRESETQYF
TRBV5-5	-	TRBJ2-7	-	TGTGCCAGCAGCTTGGACCGGGACTCCTACGAGCAGTACTTC	CASSLDRDSYEQYF
TRBV5-1	once	TRBJ2-1	TRBD2	TGCGCCAGCAGCGTAGCGGGAGGATCCTACAATGAGCAGTTCTTC	CASSVAGGSYNEQFF
TRBV4-1	once	TRBJ2-7	-	TGCGCCAGCAGTCGAAGGGAAGGGGCCGACTACGAGCAGTACTTC	CASSRREGADYEQYF
TRBV27	-	TRBJ2-7	TRBD2	TGTGCCAGCAGTCTCGCTTGGGAGGGGAGAACCTACGAGCAGTACTTC	CASSLAWEGRTYEQYF
TRBV9	-	TRBJ2-1	-	TGTGCCAGCAGCGTTTACCCCTACAATGAGCAGTTCTTC	CASSVYPYNEQFF
TRBV5-1	-	TRBJ2-3	-	TGCGCCAGCAGCTTGGGGACGAGGCCAGATACGCAGTATTTT	CASSLGTRPDTQYF
TRBV5-1	few	TRBJ2-2	TRBD1	TGCGCCAGCAGCACGGGACAGGCGAACACCGGGGAGCTGTTTTTT	CASSTGQANTGELFF
TRBV9	few	TRBJ1-1	-	TGTGCCAGCAGCGTATTGGAGTACACTGAAGCTTTCTTT	CASSVLEYTEAFF
TRBV2	-	TRBJ1-4	-	TGTGCCAGCAGCGACCTACAGGCAACTAATGAAAAACTGTTTTTT	CASSDLQATNEKLFF
TRBV2	-	TRBJ2-5	-	TGTGCCAGCAGACGGGCGGGGGAGACCCAGTACTTC	CASRRAGETQYF
TRBV14	-	TRBJ2-5	-	TGTGCCAGCAGCCAAGATCGTCAGCCACAAGAGACCCAGTACTTC	CASSQDRQPQETQYF
TRBV9	once	TRBJ2-3	-	TGTGCCAGCAGCGAGGGGAACAAGGATACGCAGTATTTT	CASSEGNKDTQYF
TRBV2	-	TRBJ2-5	-	TGTGCCAGCATAAGGGGACGACAGGGAGGGTTTGGGACCCAGTACTTC	CASIRGRQGGFGTQYF
TRBV6-1	-	TRBJ2-3	-	TGTGCCAGCAGCGTCGGGGGAACTACAGATACGCAGTATTTT	CASSVGGTTDTQYF
TRBV7-2	once	TRBJ1-5	TRBD1	TGTGCCAGCAGCTTAGGGGACAGGAATCAGCCCCAGCATTTT	CASSLGDRNQPQHF